A selection of T cell receptor beta chains follows, all from one sample in a study of blood T cell repertoires in COVID-19. Here immunoSEQ multiplex PCR was the method, and the copy in TCRdb shows in-frame clones only, minus some. This repertoire shows about 260,000 clones, approximately 90% found once; its top ten account for roughly 2%. The sequenced sample was peripheral blood. All receptors derive from a woman aged 45-59 years who had recovered from COVID-19. CDR3s include the opening cysteine and the closing phenylalanine or tryptophan. A D gene is named only where the DNA matches it firmly. Size is stated for part of the rows, as once, few or many counts, or as a class when the clone is expanded.

v_gene	abundance	d_gene	j_gene	CDR3nt	CDR3aa
TRBV14	.	.	TRBJ2-1	TGTGCCAGCAGCCAAGGACTTTACAATGAGCAGTTCTTC	CASSQGLYNEQFF
TRBV7-2	.	TRBD1	TRBJ1-4	TGTGCCAGCAGCCTGGGACAGGGCGGACCAAAACTGTTTTTT	CASSLGQGGPKLFF
TRBV19	.	TRBD1	TRBJ1-2	TGTGCCAGTAGTTTGGGACAGGGGTTCGGCTACACCTTC	CASSLGQGFGYTF
TRBV12-3/TRBV12-4	.	TRBD1	TRBJ1-2	TGTGCCAGCTCCCGGAATAGGGGGCTAGGCTACACCTTC	CASSRNRGLGYTF
TRBV6-5	once	.	TRBJ2-3	TGTGCCAGCCGACCACGCGTGAGGAATACGCAGTATTTT	CASRPRVRNTQYF
TRBV28	once	TRBD1	TRBJ1-5	TGTGCCAGCAGCAGTCCAGGGGGCAGGAGCAATCAGCCCCAGCATTTT	CASSSPGGRSNQPQHF
TRBV18	.	TRBD2	TRBJ2-1	TGTGCCAGCTCACCGGGGGGGATATGGGAGCAGTTCTTC	CASSPGGIWEQFF
TRBV28	.	.	TRBJ2-2	TGTGCCTCCTCCGGGACAACGAACACCGGGGAGCTGTTTTTT	CASSGTTNTGELFF
TRBV27	.	.	TRBJ2-7	TGTGCCAGCAGTTTATCACTGGCTAGTATGGTTTACGAGCAGTACTTC	CASSLSLASMVYEQYF
TRBV6-5	.	TRBD1	TRBJ1-1	TGTGCCAGCAGTTATAGCCGGGACAGACCTGAAGCTTTCTTT	CASSYSRDRPEAFF